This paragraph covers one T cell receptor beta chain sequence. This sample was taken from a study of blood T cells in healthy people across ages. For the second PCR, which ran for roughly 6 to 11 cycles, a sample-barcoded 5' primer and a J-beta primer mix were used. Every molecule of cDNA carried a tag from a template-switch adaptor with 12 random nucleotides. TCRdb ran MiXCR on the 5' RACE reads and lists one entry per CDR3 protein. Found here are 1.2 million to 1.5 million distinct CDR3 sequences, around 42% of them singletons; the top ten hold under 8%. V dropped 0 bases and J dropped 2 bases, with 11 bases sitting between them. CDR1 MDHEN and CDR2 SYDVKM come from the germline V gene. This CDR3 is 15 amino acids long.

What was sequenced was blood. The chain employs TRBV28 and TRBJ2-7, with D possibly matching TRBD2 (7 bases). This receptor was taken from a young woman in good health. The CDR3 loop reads CASSLWGGTPYEQYF. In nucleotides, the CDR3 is TGTGCCAGCAGTTTATGGGGAGGGACACCCTACGAGCAGTACTTC.